This TCR beta chain was recovered during a study of blood T cell repertoires in COVID-19. Study details: Both acute and convalescent COVID-19 samples were obtained from the United States, Italy and Spain. T cells, B-cell-depleted T cells, or PBMCs provided the cDNA or gDNA that served as material.

Germline V gene sequence: CDR1 MDHEN, CDR2 SYDVKM. The CDR3 extends over 18 amino acids. The V gene end was trimmed by 7 bases and the J gene end by 0 bases; junction bases not matched to a gene: 14. Under the authors' procedure: Amplification of reference gene primers provided the estimated nucleated cell counts. The data were produced by immunoSEQ multiplex PCR, yet TCRdb's version contains in-frame clones alone and is incomplete. That table is the source of V, J and clone size, and D and trimming were worked out from the DNA. This sample has about 90,000 clones, with approximately 90% found just once.

The gene calls are TRBV28 and TRBJ2-3, with TRBD2 identical over 9 bases. The sequence derives from a human donor with active COVID-19. The donor label of this sample is uncertain. Sequencing used peripheral blood. CDR3 in amino acids: CASTLTTRLAASTDTQYF. For the CDR3, the DNA is TGTGCCAGCACCCTGACCACCCGACTAGCGGCAAGCACAGATACGCAGTATTTT.